This T cell receptor beta chain was found in a study of shared clonotypes between healthy human individuals. Here immunoSEQ multiplex PCR was the method, and the copy in TCRdb shows in-frame clones only, minus some. Here the sample spans some 2,500,000 clones, approximately 93% being singletons. The CDR3 is 15 amino acids. V trimming: 0 bases; J trimming: 3 bases; junction bases outside the gene matches: 4. In germline, CDR1 is SGHRS, CDR2 YFSETQ. The chain has TRBV5-1 and TRBJ2-7; 9 nucleotides align to TRBD2. The sequence was collected from a man aged 18 to 35 in good health. Some clones in this sample may be carry-over from other donors' samples. Source material: naive CD4+ T cells from PBMCs. As for subset: CD45RA+ positively selected. CDR3 nucleotide sequence: TGCGCCAGCAGCTTGGAAGTAGCGGGAGTCTACGAGCAGTACTTC. This sequence encodes CASSLEVAGVYEQYF.